These 24 T cell receptor beta chains were sequenced from one sample in a study of response to subunit inactivated influenza vaccine (dated by TCRdb to the late 2010s). Library preparation was by RT-PCR. This sample was sequenced with an Illumina HiSeq 2500. TCRdb's own reprocessing of the public reads used fastp at Q25 and MiXCR and kept productive beta chains. Each CDR3 protein appears once, grouped with its most common genes and DNA. Here the sample has about 190,000 distinct CDR3 sequences; 13% to 15% occur a single time. The ten top clones hold about 25% of the sample. Sequences were derived from CD8+ T cells sorted from PBMCs, sampled more than 4 days after vaccination. All receptors derive from a man aged 45-65 years who received an inactivated influenza vaccine. Donor details come from another sample of the same person, matched by shared clones.

This chain uses TRBV29-1 with TRBJ2-7, with D unclear. This CDR3 has 12 amino acids. Germline loops: CDR1 SQVTM, CDR2 ANQGSEA. V was trimmed by 2 bases and J by 2 bases, leaving 7 bases between them. CDR3 protein: CSVENGAYEQYF. DNA for the CDR3: TGCAGCGTTGAAAACGGAGCCTACGAGCAGTACTTC.

This sequence joins TRBV6-5 and TRBJ2-2, with a weak D call TRBD2 (5 bases). The CDR3 length is 14 residues. Germline V gene lookup returns CDR1 MNHEY and CDR2 SVGAGI. V was shortened by 0 bases and J by 5 bases, with 7 bases between the two germline ends. The CDR3 here is CASSYSRETGELFF. CDR3 in DNA: TGTGCCAGCAGTTACTCGAGGGAGACCGGGGAGCTGTTTTTT.

This clonotype was seen a few times. The chain combines TRBV5-1 with TRBJ2-5, with 9 bases fitting TRBD1. There are 15 residues in the CDR3. CDR1 and CDR2 (germline): SGHRS, YFSETQ. The junction had 5 bases not matched to a gene; V was cut back by 0 bases and J by 5 bases. This CDR3 is CASSLVGQGRETQYF. The CDR3 DNA reads TGCGCCAGCAGCTTGGTCGGACAGGGGCGGGAGACCCAGTACTTC.

J is TRBJ2-7 and V is TRBV19, with 10 nucleotides matching TRBD1. Germline V gives CDR1 LNHDA, CDR2 SQIVND (reference sequence). The CDR3 contains 15 residues. V trimming: 3 bases; J trimming: 2 bases; junction bases outside the gene matches: 4. In DNA form, the CDR3 reads TGTGCCAGTAGTATCTCCGGGACAGGGGCCTACGAGCAGTACTTC. This sequence encodes CASSISGTGAYEQYF.

CDR3 sequence reads: CASSISQGRGNEQYF. The CDR3 DNA follows: TGTGCCAGTAGCATCTCCCAGGGGAGAGGCAACGAGCAGTACTTC. The chain carries TRBV19 and TRBJ2-7; D might be TRBD1 (6 bases). Germline V gene sequence: CDR1 LNHDA, CDR2 SQIVND (reference sequence). Trimming shortened V by 6 bases and J by 5 bases, and 20 bases separated the two germline ends. The CDR3 is made up of 15 amino acids.

This clonotype was seen a handful of times. V usage is TRBV12-3 or TRBV12-4 and J usage is TRBJ1-5; 7 nucleotides agree with TRBD1. This CDR3 spans 14 amino acids. V lost 5 bases, J lost 5 bases, and 6 bases stayed unmatched. CDR3 bases: TGTGCCAGCAGTCTGACAGGGATTTATCAGCCCCAGCATTTT. Its protein product is CASSLTGIYQPQHF.

This clonotype was counted a few times. The genes are TRBV11-2 and TRBJ2-5, with D possibly TRBD2 on 5 matching bases. Germline values: CDR1 SGHAT, CDR2 FQNNGV. Between the trimmed V and J ends, which lost 11 bases and 2 bases, there was a span of 30 bases. The CDR3 is 18 amino acids. The CDR3 DNA is TGTGCCCGACATCCGGTGCCCTTCCGGGATCGGGGACAAGAGACCCAGTACTTC. Amino acid sequence: CARHPVPFRDRGQETQYF.

This clonotype was detected a few times. The CDR3 DNA reads as TGTGCCACCAGCAGAGAGACAGGAAGCCGCTACTTC. Translation: CATSRETGSRYF. The V gene is TRBV15, the J gene TRBJ2-7, with D possibly being TRBD1 (6 bases). Trimming took off 0 bases at V and 13 bases at J, with 13 bases between the two ends. This CDR3 is built from 12 residues. Germline CDR1 and CDR2: LNHNV and YYDKDF (reference sequence). The full variable domain, with the rest looked up from reference TRBV15 and TRBJ2-7, is DAMVIQNPRYQVTQFGKPVTLSCSQTLNHNVMYWYQQKSSQAPKLLFHYYDKDFNNEADTPDNFQSRRPNTSFCFLDIRSPGLGDTAMYLCATSRETGSRYFGPGTRLTVT.

The rearrangement links TRBV20-1 to TRBJ2-1; D is undetermined. The V end was cut by 6 bases, the J end by 0 bases, with 12 bases between. The CDR3 extends over 14 amino acids. The germline CDR1 and CDR2 sequences are DFQATT and SNEGSKA (reference sequence). CDR3 sequence: CSAVRQSSYNEQFF. DNA of the CDR3: TGCAGTGCCGTCCGTCAGAGCTCCTACAATGAGCAGTTCTTC.

V is TRBV20-1 and J is TRBJ1-4; tentative D call: TRBD1 (5 bases). The V gene lost 3 bases and the J gene lost 4 bases, with 15 bases spanning the gap. CDR1 and CDR2 from the germline V gene are DFQATT and SNEGSKA (reference sequence). The length of the CDR3 is 15 residues. CDR3 loop: CSASFRARLNEKLFF. DNA for the CDR3: TGCAGTGCTAGTTTCAGGGCGCGGCTTAATGAAAAACTGTTTTTT.

This clonotype was counted only a few times. The CDR3, as DNA: TGTGCCAGCAGTTTCTCTGGGACTGAAGCTTTCTTT. It encodes CASSFSGTEAFF. The chain combines TRBV12-3 or TRBV12-4 with TRBJ1-1; D call uncertain. V was trimmed by 3 bases and J by 5 bases, leaving 7 bases between them. The CDR3 contains 12 residues.

This chain's CDR3 is CASSLFSDQPQHF. The CDR3 region has the DNA TGTGCCAGCAGTTTATTCTCCGATCAGCCCCAGCATTTT. The chain couples TRBV12-3 or TRBV12-4 to TRBJ1-5, with D unresolved. The ends were cut back, 2 bases at V and 5 bases at J, with 7 bases in the middle. The CDR3 is 13 amino acids.

This chain connects TRBV29-1 to TRBJ2-7, with TRBD1 as a possible D gene (6 bases). Germline V CDR1 and CDR2: SQVTM, ANQGSEA. The V end was cut by 4 bases, the J end by 4 bases, with 14 bases between. The CDR3 is 13 amino acids. The CDR3 DNA follows: TGCAGCGTTGCCACAGGGAAGTTTTACGAGCAGTACTTC. Translating gives CSVATGKFYEQYF.

The chain employs TRBV30 and TRBJ2-4; weak D call: TRBD2 (5 bases). The germline V and J ends were trimmed by 5 bases and 5 bases, with 16 bases remaining between them. CDR3 length: 14 amino acids. Germline V lookup: CDR1 GTSNPN, CDR2 SVGIG (reference sequence). CDR3 amino acids: CAWGDGVGQNIQYF. The CDR3 DNA follows: TGTGCCTGGGGAGACGGGGTTGGTCAAAACATTCAGTACTTC.

A few counts support this clonotype. The V call is TRBV9, the J call TRBJ2-3; 7 nucleotides match TRBD2. The CDR3 contains 16 residues. V shed 0 bases and J 1 base; nucleotides not matched to a gene: 5. Per the germline V gene, CDR1 is SGDLS and CDR2 is YYNGEE. CDR3 loop: CASSVAGGGGTDTQYF. In DNA form, the CDR3 reads TGTGCCAGCAGCGTAGCGGGAGGCGGGGGCACAGATACGCAGTATTTT.

Turning to this clonotype: Being one base from a much bigger clone, this may be a read error. This chain connects TRBV12-3 or TRBV12-4 to TRBJ2-2; a weak D match, TRBD2 (6 bases). The CDR3 sequence is 13 residues long. CDR3 bases: TGTGCCAGCAGGCGCGGGGAAACCGGGGAGCTGATTTTT. Translation gives CASRRGETGELIF.

In this sample, this clonotype turned up a few times. In nucleotides, the CDR3 is TGTGCCAGCAAACCGCCGATTAGCTCCTACGAGCAGTACTTC. Translating gives CASKPPISSYEQYF. The rearrangement uses TRBV28 and TRBJ2-7; D remains unclear. Deletions cut 7 bases from V and 0 bases from J, with 13 bases between. Per the germline V gene, CDR1 is MDHEN and CDR2 is SYDVKM. This CDR3 contains 14 residues.

The chain uses TRBV27 and TRBJ2-1; D remains unclear. This CDR3 has 14 amino acids. CDR1 MNHEY and CDR2 SMNVEV come from the germline V gene (reference sequence). Trimming removed 4 bases at V and 5 bases at J, with 12 bases between. The CDR3 loop is CASSSLGINNEQFF. DNA of the CDR3: TGTGCCAGCAGTTCATTGGGGATTAACAATGAGCAGTTCTTC.

Many counts were recorded for this clonotype. This sequence joins TRBV14 and TRBJ2-7; D is uncertain. The CDR3 covers 13 residues. V lost 1 base, J lost 6 bases, and 10 bases lay in between. In germline, CDR1 is SGHDN, CDR2 FVKESK. The CDR3 DNA is TGTGCCAGCAGCCAAGGGGGTCTATTCGAGCAGTACTTC. This translates into CASSQGGLFEQYF.

This clonotype appeared many times. The chain links TRBV6-5 to TRBJ2-2; 9 nucleotides align to TRBD1. The trim removed 2 bases at V and 7 bases at J, leaving 14 bases unmatched. Germline CDR1 MNHEY, CDR2 SVGAGI. The CDR3 loop spans 18 amino acids. CDR3 residues: CASSYPAAGTGTDGELFF. In DNA form, the CDR3 reads TGTGCCAGCAGTTACCCCGCGGCCGGGACAGGGACGGACGGGGAGCTGTTTTTT.

This clonotype was seen a handful of times. The chain recombines TRBV4-3 with TRBJ2-5; 7 nucleotides align to TRBD1. V lost 1 base to trimming and J lost 1 base; unmatched junction nucleotides: 3. The CDR3 has 15 residues. Germline loops: CDR1 LGHNA, CDR2 YSLEER. CDR3 DNA sequence: TGCGCCAGCAGCCAAGGGGGACAGCCCCAAGAGACCCAGTACTTC. Protein: CASSQGGQPQETQYF.

This clonotype was picked up many times. The rearrangement joins TRBV4-3 to TRBJ2-2; D gene ambiguous. V lost 0 bases and J 1 base, leaving 9 bases between the germline ends. Germline CDR1 and CDR2: LGHNA and YSLEER. The length of the CDR3 is 16 residues. CDR3 coding DNA: TGCGCCAGCAGCCAAGATCCGGGCGGGAACACCGGGGAGCTGTTTTTT. Residues: CASSQDPGGNTGELFF.

The chain links TRBV12-3 or TRBV12-4 to TRBJ2-3; D perhaps matches TRBD2 (5 bases). This CDR3 spans 13 amino acids. The V end was cut by 3 bases, the J end by 6 bases, with 10 bases between. CDR3 region: CASSFRGRDTQYF. CDR3 DNA: TGTGCCAGCAGTTTCCGGGGTAGGGATACGCAGTATTTT.

This clonotype was detected only a few times. The chain recombines TRBV20-1 with TRBJ2-1, with TRBD2 matching over 12 bases. The CDR3 contains 19 residues. After removal of 0 bases from V and 2 bases from J, the junction contained 11 bases not matched to a gene. Looked up from germline, CDR1 is DFQATT and CDR2 is SNEGSKA (reference sequence). CDR3 in DNA: TGCAGTGCTAGAGATATCCCGACAGCTAGCGGGGGGGCCTACAATGAGCAGTTCTTC. Its protein is CSARDIPTASGGAYNEQFF.